The T cell receptor beta chain described here comes from a study of T cell changes during pregnancy in multiple sclerosis. Data came from immunoSEQ multiplex PCR; TCRdb stores just in-frame clones and leaves some out. The sample records roughly 45,000 clones, 88% being singletons. This CDR3 comprises 15 residues. From germline, CDR1 is SGHRS and CDR2 YFSETQ. The ends were cut back, 4 bases at V and 7 bases at J, with 20 bases in the middle. This chain uses TRBV5-1 with TRBJ1-1; D may be TRBD1 (6 bases). The sequence came from a female donor with multiple sclerosis, enrolled in a pregnancy study. Material: CD4+ T cells from peripheral blood mononuclear cells, obtained in the second trimester of pregnancy. CDR3 region: CASSPSGTIRGEAFF. In DNA, the CDR3 is TGCGCCAGCAGCCCCTCAGGGACGATCAGGGGTGAAGCTTTCTTT.